These 17 T cell receptor beta chains originate from one sample sequenced in a study of PD-1 blockade in mismatch repair-deficient tumors (dated by TCRdb to the late 2010s). The method behind the library was the immunoSEQ multiplex PCR assay. TCRdb holds this immuneACCESS table with in-frame rearrangements only. Some clones are missing; in checked studies, unresolved V genes explain under half, and the rest has no known cause. The sample data list over 20,000 clones, and more than 80% of these were observed just once. The top ten clones comprise roughly 21% of the sample. In light of the paper, this sample's time point label describes: peripheral blood 12 weeks after first pembrolizumab dose. Here the sequenced sample was peripheral blood, taken 12 weeks after starting pembrolizumab. All receptors derive from an adult with mismatch repair-deficient cancer.

The chain carries TRBV5-1 and TRBJ2-1; TRBD2 matches at 14 bases. The CDR3 totals 20 residues. The germline CDR1 and CDR2 sequences are SGHRS and YFSETQ. V was pared by 5 bases and J by 0 bases, with 13 bases of the junction left unmatched. CDR3 DNA sequence: TGCGCCAGCAGACTGGGGACTAGCGGGAGTTCGGGGTACTCCTACAATGAGCAGTTCTTC. It translates to CASRLGTSGSSGYSYNEQFF.

For the CDR3, the DNA is TGTGCCAGCAGTGGGAGGGTGGGGGAGACCCAGTACTTC. This codes for CASSGRVGETQYF. This rearrangement joins TRBV2 to TRBJ2-5, with D perhaps matching TRBD2 (6 bases). Germline loops: CDR1 SNHLY, CDR2 FYNNEI. The CDR3 is 13 amino acids. V was clipped by 4 bases and J by 5 bases, with 11 bases between them.

The chain employs TRBV7-8 and TRBJ2-7, with D hard to call. The V gene's germline CDR1 is SGHVS and CDR2 FQNEAQ. This CDR3 region has 15 residues. Trimming left V 5 bases short and J 0 bases short, with 14 bases between. CDR3: CASSPYGSSSYEQYF. CDR3 DNA sequence: TGTGCCAGCAGCCCCTATGGGTCCAGCTCCTACGAGCAGTACTTC.

V and J are TRBV4-1 and TRBJ2-1, with 10 bases aligning to TRBD1. The V and J ends lost 2 bases and 8 bases, in that order; junction bases with no gene match: 6. Germline CDR1 reads MGHRA; CDR2 reads YSYEKL. The CDR3 sequence is 15 residues long. CDR3 nucleotide sequence: TGCGCCAGCAGCCAAAGGACAGGGGGATACGATGAGCAGTTCTTC. It encodes CASSQRTGGYDEQFF.

This clone was detected only once. The chain employs TRBV9 and TRBJ2-2; 8 positions match TRBD1. The CDR3 covers 18 residues. Germline assignment: CDR1 SGDLS and CDR2 YYNGEE. Losses at the gene ends were 1 base for V and 0 bases for J; bases not matched to a gene: 8. The CDR3 spells CASSVRATGVSNTGELFF. CDR3 nucleotide sequence: TGTGCCAGCAGCGTAAGGGCGACAGGGGTTTCGAACACCGGGGAGCTGTTTTTT.

This clone was detected a few times. The chain uses TRBV9 and TRBJ2-7, with 12 bases lining up with TRBD2. The V segment lost 0 bases and the J segment 2 bases; nucleotides outside the gene matches: 0. Germline assignment: CDR1 SGDLS and CDR2 YYNGEE. The CDR3 extends over 15 amino acids. The CDR3 is CASSVGTSGTYEQYF. The DNA of the CDR3 is TGTGCCAGCAGCGTAGGGACTAGCGGGACCTACGAGCAGTACTTC.

This clone appeared a few times. V is TRBV7-2 and J is TRBJ2-4; D is possibly TRBD2 (9 bases). The V and J ends lost 5 bases and 14 bases respectively, with 25 bases between them. Germline assignment: CDR1 SGHTA and CDR2 FQGNSA. The CDR3 consists of 15 residues. CDR3 nucleotides: TGTGCCAGCAGCCCAGGGGGCGGACTAGCGCACCTGAAGTACTTC. It translates to CASSPGGGLAHLKYF.

This sequence joins TRBV25-1 and TRBJ2-1, with TRBD1 matching 10 bases. V was clipped by 2 bases and J by 5 bases; unmatched bases: 6. CDR1 MGHDK and CDR2 SYGVNS come from the germline V gene. This CDR3 contains 16 residues. The CDR3: CASSEPGDRGNNEQFF. The CDR3 nucleotides read TGTGCCAGCAGTGAACCGGGGGACAGGGGCAACAATGAGCAGTTCTTC.

The V gene is TRBV7-3, the J gene TRBJ2-1; D uncertain. V was cut by 4 bases and J by 0 bases, with 10 bases left in between. The germline gives CDR1 SGHTA, CDR2 FQGTGA. The CDR3 sequence is 15 residues long. Here the CDR3 reads CASSSAASSYNEQFF. As DNA, the CDR3 is TGTGCCAGCAGCTCCGCCGCGAGCTCCTACAATGAGCAGTTCTTC.

The chain is built from TRBV7-9 and TRBJ2-5; maybe TRBD2 (6 bases). Germline-derived CDR1 and CDR2 are SEHNR and FQNEAQ (reference sequence). The CDR3 has 16 amino acids. Trimming removed 4 bases at V and 2 bases at J, with 17 bases between. The DNA of the CDR3 is TGTGCCAGCAGCTGGGACTCTTCGAAACTGCAAGAGACCCAGTACTTC. The encoded protein is CASSWDSSKLQETQYF.

The V and J genes are TRBV30 and TRBJ2-5; weak D call: TRBD2 (6 bases). The germline gives CDR1 GTSNPN, CDR2 SVGIG (reference sequence). This CDR3 comprises 15 residues. V lost 2 bases and J lost 4, with 17 bases in between. CDR3 amino acids: CAWSQGLLHPETQYF. The CDR3 DNA sequence: TGTGCCTGGAGTCAGGGACTGCTCCACCCAGAGACCCAGTACTTC.

The chain combines TRBV6-5 with TRBJ2-7, with TRBD2 matching over 10 bases. V was clipped by 0 bases and J by 5 bases; unmatched bases: 4. This CDR3 is 15 amino acids long. Germline V gene data show CDR1 as MNHEY and CDR2 as SVGAGI. The CDR3: CASSYSASGSNEQYF. CDR3 sequence (DNA): TGTGCCAGCAGTTACTCGGCTAGCGGGAGCAACGAGCAGTACTTC.

The chain employs TRBV10-2 and TRBJ1-2; D remains ambiguous. CDR3 length: 12 amino acids. Germline V gives CDR1 WSHSY, CDR2 SAAADI. Between the trimmed V and J ends, which lost 6 bases and 4 bases, there was a span of 9 bases. The CDR3 DNA reads TGCGCCAGCAGCCCAAGTATCTATGGCTACACCTTC. Encoded protein: CASSPSIYGYTF.

V and J are TRBV2 and TRBJ2-5; 7 nucleotides line up with TRBD2. The trim removed 0 bases at V and 2 bases at J, leaving 6 bases unmatched. Germline V gene lookup returns CDR1 SNHLY and CDR2 FYNNEI. This CDR3 comprises 16 residues. The CDR3 coding sequence is TGTGCCAGCAGTGAAGCGCGGCCTAGCGGACAAGAGACCCAGTACTTC. This sequence encodes CASSEARPSGQETQYF.

The rearrangement joins TRBV5-4 to TRBJ2-2, with TRBD2 matching over 7 bases. The CDR3 covers 14 residues. V dropped 2 bases and J dropped 4; count of bases not matched to a gene: 2. Germline V gene data show CDR1 as SGHNT and CDR2 as YYREEE (reference sequence). The CDR3 region is CASSFGGGTGELFF. For the CDR3, the DNA is TGTGCCAGCAGCTTTGGCGGGGGCACCGGGGAGCTGTTTTTT.

The V call is TRBV11-3, the J call TRBJ2-7, with D hard to call. The CDR3 is 11 amino acids. Trimming left V 6 bases short and J 1 base short, with 4 bases between. CDR1 is SGHNT, CDR2 YENEEA, per germline. In DNA form, the CDR3 reads TGTGCCAGCAGTCAATCCTACGAGCAGTACTTC. Residues: CASSQSYEQYF.

This clone occurred once. This chain links TRBV5-4 with TRBJ2-7, with D perhaps TRBD2 (6 bases). The CDR3 runs 12 residues. V was cut by 4 bases and J by 9 bases, with 14 bases left in between. Germline assignment: CDR1 SGHNT and CDR2 YYREEE (reference sequence). The CDR3 is CASSNIGSGQYF. CDR3 sequence (DNA): TGTGCCAGCAGCAACATCGGGAGCGGGCAGTACTTC.